This T cell receptor beta chain was sequenced for a study of cytomegalovirus exposure and HLA in healthy donors. Overall study: The roughly 700 first-cohort repertoires shared a platform with the 110 or so validation repertoires, as reported in a later analysis. Whole-study findings and limits: The majority of TCR sequences were rare, yet some public TCRs appeared in many donors. According to the study, approximately 150 TCR beta chains were cytomegalovirus-associated. A few chains linked to CMV were shown in vitro to be specific for CMV antigens.

This clone has a handful of counts. Its specificity is unknown. Sequencing was performed with immunoSEQ multiplex PCR; in TCRdb, only in-frame clones are kept and a portion is missing. This table has 120,000 or so clones, roughly 87% appearing once. This receptor was taken from a young woman in good health and CMV-seronegative. The sequenced sample was PBMCs.

CDR3: CASSQDLVYRGSEKLFF. The CDR3 bases are TGCGCCAGCAGCCAAGATCTTGTATACAGGGGAAGCGAAAAACTGTTTTTT. This chain connects TRBV4-1 to TRBJ1-4; 7 nucleotides match TRBD1. Per the germline V gene, CDR1 is MGHRA and CDR2 is YSYEKL. CDR3 length equals 17 residues. V was clipped by 0 bases and J by 8 bases; unmatched bases: 12.